This T cell receptor (beta chain) appears in the sequencing data of a study of immune cell composition in non-small cell lung cancer (dated by TCRdb to the late 2010s). Describing the broader study: Histologic subtype was assigned using H&E plus p63, CK5, Napsin A and TTF-1 immunohistochemistry, mainly lung adenocarcinoma or squamous cell carcinoma. Using Adaptive Biotechnologies, the researchers ran TCR-beta sequencing on some 34 paired NSCLC tumour and non-adjacent lung specimens, along with about two dozen tumour-only specimens. Supplementary cohort #1 consisted of 9 to 11 lung adenocarcinoma cases with paired tumour/lung TCR-beta sequencing and with TIL populations generated to assess tumour reactivity. A handful of tumour specimens with TCR-beta data were rare histological subtypes and were excluded from the subtype comparisons.

Regarding this clone: The antigen this receptor binds is unknown. No much larger clone is present one base from it, and per-base qualities are unavailable.

A two-step multiplex PCR amplified TCR-beta CDR3 regions from genomic DNA, and the second step of the PCR added Illumina-compatible adaptors. As a commercial immunoSEQ service, TCR-beta immunosequencing was carried out on an Illumina platform. The study's processing was this. Repertoires were summarised by productive clonality and by Top 10 Clones, defined as the percentage of T-cell templates derived from the ten most frequent sequences. Productive clonality ranged from 0 to 1, with 1 indicating a monoclonal population. Sequences comprising at least 0.1% of tumour T-cell templates but absent from matched non-adjacent lung were defined as tumour-associated clones and were identified via log10 scatter plots. Student's t-tests were used for two-group comparisons, ANOVA was used for stages, and linear regression was used for relationships, with analyses conducted in GraphPad Prism7 and R. Drawn from immuneACCESS, this table holds only the in-frame rearrangements with V and J called that TCRdb kept. Clones are partly lost; checked studies trace under half to an unresolved V gene and leave the rest unexplained. V and J calls and clone size follow that table, whereas D and trimming were derived from the DNA. The sample table contains about 5,900 clones; only one count was recorded for around nine tenths of them. 6.4% of the sample belongs to the ten largest clones.

Normal lung samples came from the same patient and were non-adjacent lung tissue collected as far from the tumour as possible, with a minimum distance of 3 cm. Genomic DNA was isolated with the QIAamp DNA kit from frozen aliquots of single-cell suspensions that had not been sorted. Tissues were received within 2 hours of resection and processed immediately into single-cell suspensions. Tissue was mechanically dissociated and enzymatically digested with DNase I, collagenase I and hyaluronidase for approximately 31 minutes at 37 °C, then filtered and RBC-lysed. Including cysteine and phenylalanine, the CDR3 has 14 amino acids. The DNA shown is the 42-base CDR3, in frame from base 1. V ends up 2 bases short and J 3 bases short, with an unmatched junction base count of 3. The germline V gene sets CDR1 to SGHRS and CDR2 to YFSETQ. Overall study results and their limits: No significant correlation was found between smoking pack-years and tumour TCR-beta clonality. The reactivity cohort contained only nine to ten cases, and the tumour-reactive clones were not shown to have sequences in common with the dominant in vivo tumour-associated clones. Across roughly 9 adenocarcinoma cases, the maximal tumour-associated clone frequency showed a strong correlation with TIL tumour reactivity, but overall clonality showed no such correlation. Nearly half of NSCLC cases had tumour-associated clones >0.5%, found in 30% to 35% of adenocarcinomas compared with about 82% of squamous carcinomas.

The source is a human donor with non-small cell lung cancer. The sequence links TRBV5-1 to TRBJ1-1; 8 bases in between match TRBD1. Input material: non-adjacent lung tissue. This receptor has the CDR3 CASSFDRGDTEAFF. Read as DNA, the sequence is TGCGCCAGCAGCTTTGACAGGGGAGACACTGAAGCTTTCTTT. Reference TRBV5-1 and TRBJ1-1 genes cover what lies past the CDR3, so the full variable domain is KAGVTQTPRYLIKTRGQQVTLSCSPISGHRSVSWYQQTPGQGLQFLFEYFSETQRNKGNFPGRFSGRQFSNSRSEMNVSTLELGDSALYLCASSFDRGDTEAFFGQGTRLTVV.